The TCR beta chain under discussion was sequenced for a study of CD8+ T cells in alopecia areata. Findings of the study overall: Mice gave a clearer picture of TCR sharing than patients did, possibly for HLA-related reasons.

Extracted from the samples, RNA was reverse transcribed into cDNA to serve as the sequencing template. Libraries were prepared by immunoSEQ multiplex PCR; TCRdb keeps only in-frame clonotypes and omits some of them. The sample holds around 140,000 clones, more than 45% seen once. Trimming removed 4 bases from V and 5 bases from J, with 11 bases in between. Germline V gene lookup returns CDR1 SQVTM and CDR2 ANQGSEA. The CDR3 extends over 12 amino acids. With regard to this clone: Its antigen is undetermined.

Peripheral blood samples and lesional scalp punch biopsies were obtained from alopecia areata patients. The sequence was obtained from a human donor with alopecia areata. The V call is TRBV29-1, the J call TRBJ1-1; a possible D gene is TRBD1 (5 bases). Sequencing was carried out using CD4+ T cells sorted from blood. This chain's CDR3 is CSVAGRVTEAFF. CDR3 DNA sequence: TGCAGCGTTGCGGGGCGGGTGACTGAAGCTTTCTTT.